This T cell receptor beta chain is drawn from a study of Ad26.COV2.S vaccination and SARS-CoV-2 variants. Assay used: immunoSEQ multiplex PCR; TCRdb lists only in-frame clones, some missing. The table has just over 350,000 clones, around 92% seen once. V lost 3 bases, J lost 8 bases, and 5 bases lay in between. Germline values: CDR1 LNHDA, CDR2 SQIVND (reference sequence). The CDR3 contains 12 residues. This clonotype originated in a human donor who had recovered from COVID-19. The sequenced sample was peripheral blood, obtained after recovery from COVID-19. The chain couples TRBV19 to TRBJ1-6, with D unclear. This chain's CDR3 is CASSILDSPLHF. CDR3 DNA: TGTGCCAGTAGTATCTTGGATTCACCCCTCCACTTT.